This T cell receptor beta chain was recovered during a study of CD8 T cells in Susac syndrome. RNA, at roughly 0.5 to 1 ug, was reverse transcribed with random hexamers. Using its own MiXCR run on the immunoSEQ multiplex PCR reads, TCRdb lists one record per CDR3 protein. The sample shows roughly 250,000 distinct CDR3 sequences, 96% of them seen only once. This clonotype was counted once. The receptor was isolated from a human donor with Susac syndrome. Sequenced: CD4+ T cells from PBMCs.

The CDR3 nucleotides are TGTGCCTGGAGTGTTATCGTGAACACTGAAGCTTTCTTT. It codes for CAWSVIVNTEAFF. V is TRBV30 and J is TRBJ1-1; the D is unclear. The ends were cut back, 0 bases at V and 0 bases at J, with 5 bases in the middle. Germline V gene sequence: CDR1 GTSNPN, CDR2 SVGIG (reference sequence). CDR3 length: 13 amino acids.